The entry below describes one TCR beta chain. Its antigen is undetermined. The length of the CDR3 is 13 residues. Trimming took 4 bases from V and 4 from J, leaving 5 bases between them. Germline lookup yields CDR1 SGHTA and CDR2 FQGNSA. Naive CD4+ cells had CD25+ Tregs removed. After constant-region reverse-primer amplification, full-length variable regions underwent semi-nested PCR with Nested Universal Primer A. TCRdb reprocessed the 5' RACE reads with MiXCR, giving one entry per CDR3 protein. The table has tens of thousands of distinct CDR3 sequences, roughly 28% seen once. Overall study results and limits: Tumor Tregs overlapped most with tumor, then blood, naive CD4+ cells. Tumor memory CD4+ T cell TCR gene usage was found to cluster with blood and lymph node memory CD4+ cells and with lymph node naive CD4+ cells.

Sequences were obtained from naive CD4+ T cells sorted from blood. The subset: naive CD4+ T cells, CD4+CD45RA+CD25-. The chain has TRBV7-2 and TRBJ1-6; D remains ambiguous. The sequence derives from a female donor with breast cancer. The CDR3: CASSSSYNSPLHF. The CDR3 coding sequence is TGTGCCAGCAGCTCCTCGTATAATTCACCCCTCCACTTT.